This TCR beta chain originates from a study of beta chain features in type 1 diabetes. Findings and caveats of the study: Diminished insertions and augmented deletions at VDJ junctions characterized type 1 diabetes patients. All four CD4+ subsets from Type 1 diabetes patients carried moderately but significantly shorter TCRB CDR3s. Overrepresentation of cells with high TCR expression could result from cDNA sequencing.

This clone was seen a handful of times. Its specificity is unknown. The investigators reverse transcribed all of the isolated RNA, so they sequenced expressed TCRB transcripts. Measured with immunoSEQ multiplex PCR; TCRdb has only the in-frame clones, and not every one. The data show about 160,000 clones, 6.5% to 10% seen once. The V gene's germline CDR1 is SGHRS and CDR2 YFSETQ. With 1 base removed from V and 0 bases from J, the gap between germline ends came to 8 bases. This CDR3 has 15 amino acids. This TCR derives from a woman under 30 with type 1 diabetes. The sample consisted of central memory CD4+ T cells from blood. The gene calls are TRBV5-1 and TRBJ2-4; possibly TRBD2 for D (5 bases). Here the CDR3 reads CASSLSAGAKNIQYF. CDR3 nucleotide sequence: TGCGCCAGCAGCTTGTCTGCGGGAGCCAAAAACATTCAGTACTTC.